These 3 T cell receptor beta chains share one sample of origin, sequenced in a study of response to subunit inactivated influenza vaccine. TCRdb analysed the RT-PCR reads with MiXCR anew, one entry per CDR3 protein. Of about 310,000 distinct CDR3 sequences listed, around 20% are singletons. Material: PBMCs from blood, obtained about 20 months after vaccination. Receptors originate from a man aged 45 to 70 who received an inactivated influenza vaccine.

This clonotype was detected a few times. The CDR3 bases are TGTGCCAGCAGTCCACCTAGCGGGAGCTCCTACGAGCAGTACTTC. Translating it yields CASSPPSGSSYEQYF. The rearrangement uses TRBV6-2 or TRBV6-3 and TRBJ2-7; 10 bases match TRBD2. The CDR3 contains 15 residues. J lost 0 bases, V lost 5 bases, and 4 bases had no gene match. Looked up from germline, CDR1 is MNHEY and CDR2 is SVGEGT.

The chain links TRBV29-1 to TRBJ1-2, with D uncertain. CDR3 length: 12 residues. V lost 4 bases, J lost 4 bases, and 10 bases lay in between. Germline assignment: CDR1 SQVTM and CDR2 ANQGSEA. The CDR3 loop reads CSVAGESYGYTF. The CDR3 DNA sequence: TGCAGCGTTGCCGGGGAAAGCTATGGCTACACCTTC.

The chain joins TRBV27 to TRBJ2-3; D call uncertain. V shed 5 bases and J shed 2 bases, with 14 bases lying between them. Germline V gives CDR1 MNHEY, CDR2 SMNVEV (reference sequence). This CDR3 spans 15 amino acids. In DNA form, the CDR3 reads TGTGCCAGCAGTCTTCATCGCGGCTCCACAGATACGCAGTATTTT. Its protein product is CASSLHRGSTDTQYF.